This T cell receptor (beta chain) was recorded in a study of cytomegalovirus exposure and HLA in healthy donors. Study findings and constraints: Earlier results showed most TCR beta V segments being productive about 90% or about 30% of the time. A later analysis reportedly found fewer N-insertions in an Asian-associated ancestry cluster than the approximately 730-donor mean. Later on, analysis showed that most CMV-associated TCR beta chains appeared to be HLA-restricted.

The PCR ran on 60 Vbeta and 13 Jbeta primers. Profiled with immunoSEQ multiplex PCR; TCRdb holds only in-frame clones, not every one. Of 110,000 to 150,000 clones listed, more than 75% are singletons. As for the donors, each was a healthy bone marrow donor. This clone appeared a few times. The antigen remains undetermined. Germline CDR1 reads SGHRS; CDR2 reads YFSETQ. The length of the CDR3 is 14 residues. Trimming took off 2 bases at V and 0 bases at J, with 8 bases between the two ends. The sequence derives from a male donor in good health and CMV-seronegative. Input material: PBMCs. The rearrangement uses TRBV5-1 and TRBJ1-1; D not resolved. The CDR3 nucleotides read TGCGCCAGCAGCTTTTACATCATGAACACTGAAGCTTTCTTT. Residues: CASSFYIMNTEAFF.